A selection of T cell receptor beta chains follows, all from one sample in a study of cytomegalovirus exposure and HLA in healthy donors. Here immunoSEQ multiplex PCR was the method, and the copy in TCRdb shows in-frame clones only, minus some. The sample consists of approximately 210,000 clones, 82% of them appearing once. Specimen: PBMCs. These receptors originate from a man aged 40-50 years in good health and CMV-seropositive. Each CDR3 is given with its conserved first and last residue. A D gene is named only where the DNA matches it firmly. A row's size may be missing; if present it is once, few, many or a size class.

-,TRBD2,TRBJ2-1,TRBV29-1,TGCAGCGTTGAAGGGCGGGAGGGGGCCTACAATGAGCAGTTCTTC,CSVEGREGAYNEQFF
few,-,TRBJ2-6,TRBV2,TGTGCCAGCAGACTAGCTCTGGCTGGGGCCAACGTCCTGACTTTC,CASRLALAGANVLTF
-,TRBD2,TRBJ2-3,TRBV27,TGTGCCAGCAGATTCGGGACTAGCGGGTTTCGCACAGATACGCAGTATTTT,CASRFGTSGFRTDTQYF
-,-,TRBJ1-3,TRBV6-1,TGTGCCAGCAGCCCCGGGAGCTCTGGAAACACCATATATTTT,CASSPGSSGNTIYF
once,-,TRBJ2-1,TRBV19,TGTGCCAGTAGTCCACTGTTCTACGGCAATGAGCAGTTCTTC,CASSPLFYGNEQFF
-,TRBD1,TRBJ1-1,TRBV5-5,TGTGCCAGCAGCGCCCTTTTTCGGACAGGCATGAACACTGAAGCTTTCTTT,CASSALFRTGMNTEAFF
-,TRBD2,TRBJ2-1,TRBV7-2,TGTGCCAGCAGCTTATACCCTAGCGGTTACAATGAGCAGTTCTTC,CASSLYPSGYNEQFF
-,TRBD1,TRBJ2-1,TRBV5-1,TGCGCCAGCAGCTTTCCAGCGACAGGGGGTTACAATGAGCAGTTCTTC,CASSFPATGGYNEQFF
-,-,TRBJ2-3,TRBV5-1,TGCGCCAGCAGCTATAACAGGCTTATTAGCACAGATACGCAGTATTTT,CASSYNRLISTDTQYF
-,TRBD1,TRBJ2-1,TRBV7-9,TGTGCCAGCAGCTTTACAGGGGGTCGGAGCAATGAGCAGTTCTTC,CASSFTGGRSNEQFF
-,TRBD1,TRBJ1-2,TRBV6-1,TGTGCCAGCATCCGGGACAGTACAATAAACTATGGCTACACCTTC,CASIRDSTINYGYTF
-,-,TRBJ2-1,TRBV20-1,TGCAGTGCTAGGGGACAAAATGAGCAGTTCTTC,CSARGQNEQFF
-,-,TRBJ1-2,TRBV19,TGTGCCAGTAGGGCAGGGTCGGGCTATGGCTACACCTTC,CASRAGSGYGYTF
-,-,TRBJ2-1,TRBV6-5,TGTGCCAGCAGACGACATTTAGCGTTAAACAATGAGCAGTTCTTC,CASRRHLALNNEQFF
-,-,TRBJ2-3,TRBV7-9,TGTGCCAGCAGCCCCCGGGTGTTGGATACGCAGTATTTT,CASSPRVLDTQYF
-,TRBD1,TRBJ2-5,TRBV14,TGTGCCAGCAGCTCATACAGGGGGCCTTTAGAGACCCAGTACTTC,CASSSYRGPLETQYF
-,TRBD2,TRBJ2-5,TRBV7-9,TGTGCCAGCAGCCTATGGACTAGCGGGAGTGAGACCCAGTACTTC,CASSLWTSGSETQYF
few,-,TRBJ2-2,TRBV9,TGTGCCAGCAGCGTAGCTATGAACACCGGGGAGCTGTTTTTT,CASSVAMNTGELFF
-,-,TRBJ1-1,TRBV5-6,TGTGCCAGCAGCTTGCTGACAGGGAACACTGAAGCTTTCTTT,CASSLLTGNTEAFF
-,-,TRBJ1-5,TRBV18,TGTGCCAGCTCAGCCGAGCTGGATCAGCCCCAGCATTTT,CASSAELDQPQHF
-,-,TRBJ2-7,TRBV5-5,TGTGCCAGCAGCGAAGTCCCCGACTTAGTCTCCTACGAGCAGTACTTC,CASSEVPDLVSYEQYF
-,-,TRBJ2-2,TRBV11-2,TGTGCCAGCAGCCCAGGGGCAGGGGTTAACACCGGGGAGCTGTTTTTT,CASSPGAGVNTGELFF
once,TRBD2,TRBJ2-3,TRBV5-6,TGTGCCAGCAGCCTGGGACTAGCGGGCCACACAGATACGCAGTATTTT,CASSLGLAGHTDTQYF
-,TRBD1,TRBJ2-5,TRBV5-1,TGCGCCAGCAGCTTAGGGACAGGGGGTAGAGAGACCCAGTACTTC,CASSLGTGGRETQYF
once,-,TRBJ1-2,TRBV27,TGTGCCAGCAGTCTCCGGTACGGGGGGATCTATGGCTACACCTTC,CASSLRYGGIYGYTF
-,TRBD1,TRBJ1-2,TRBV9,TGTGCCAGCAGCCCCAGCTACGGGGACAGGGGAAGGGGAAACTATGGCTACACCTTC,CASSPSYGDRGRGNYGYTF
once,TRBD2,TRBJ2-1,TRBV2,TGTGCCAGCAGTCCTAGCGGGAGGTGGAATGAGCAGTTCTTC,CASSPSGRWNEQFF
-,-,TRBJ1-3,TRBV4-1,TGCGCCAGCAGCCAAGCGGAGGTTTTGGACACCATATATTTT,CASSQAEVLDTIYF
few,TRBD2,TRBJ2-1,TRBV30,TGTGCTCTTAGCGGGAGGAACAATGAGCAGTTCTTC,CALSGRNNEQFF
-,TRBD1,TRBJ2-7,TRBV6-1,TGTGCCAGCAGTGATCGGACAGGGGTTACCTACGAGCAGTACTTC,CASSDRTGVTYEQYF
few,TRBD1,TRBJ2-2,TRBV13,TGTGCCAGCAGCCCTGGGACAGTGGGTAGGACCGGGGAGCTGTTTTTT,CASSPGTVGRTGELFF
few,-,TRBJ1-2,TRBV6-6,TGTGCCAGCAGAGCGGGAACCACTAACTATGGCTACACCTTC,CASRAGTTNYGYTF
-,TRBD1,TRBJ2-7,TRBV6-1,TGTGCCAGCAGTTGGGGGACAGCCTCCTACGAGCAGTACTTC,CASSWGTASYEQYF
-,TRBD2,TRBJ2-7,TRBV30,TGTGCCTGGACCGTCGGACTAGCGGCCTACGAGCAGTACTTC,CAWTVGLAAYEQYF
-,-,TRBJ1-3,TRBV27,TGTGCCAGCAGTTTATCAGCTACTGGAAACACCATATATTTT,CASSLSATGNTIYF
-,TRBD2,TRBJ2-1,TRBV11-2,TGTGCCAGCAGTCGCACTAGCGGGAGAGACAATGAGCAGTTCTTC,CASSRTSGRDNEQFF
-,TRBD2,TRBJ2-7,TRBV11-2,TGTGCCAGCAGCAATACCGGGACTAGCGGGTTCTACGAGCAGTACTTC,CASSNTGTSGFYEQYF
once,TRBD2,TRBJ2-1,TRBV27,TGTGCCAGCACCCTAAGAAGCGGGAGGTCGCACTACAATGAGCAGTTCTTC,CASTLRSGRSHYNEQFF
-,TRBD1,TRBJ2-2,TRBV19,TGTGCCAGTAGTATACCCCAGGGGGTTGACACCGGGGAGCTGTTTTTT,CASSIPQGVDTGELFF
-,-,TRBJ2-5,TRBV14,TGTGCCAGCAGCCAAGACGACAGGTACCAAGAGACCCAGTACTTC,CASSQDDRYQETQYF
-,-,TRBJ1-2,TRBV5-1,TGCGCCAGCAGCGCAAGGCAGGGGAACTATGGCTACACCTTC,CASSARQGNYGYTF
-,TRBD2,TRBJ2-1,TRBV9,TGTGCCAGCAGCGCGGGTGCCGGGACTAGCGTGGAAGAGCAGTTCTTC,CASSAGAGTSVEEQFF
-,-,TRBJ2-7,TRBV6-5,TGTGCCAGCAGTTACTCCGGGATGGGGGAGCAGTACTTC,CASSYSGMGEQYF